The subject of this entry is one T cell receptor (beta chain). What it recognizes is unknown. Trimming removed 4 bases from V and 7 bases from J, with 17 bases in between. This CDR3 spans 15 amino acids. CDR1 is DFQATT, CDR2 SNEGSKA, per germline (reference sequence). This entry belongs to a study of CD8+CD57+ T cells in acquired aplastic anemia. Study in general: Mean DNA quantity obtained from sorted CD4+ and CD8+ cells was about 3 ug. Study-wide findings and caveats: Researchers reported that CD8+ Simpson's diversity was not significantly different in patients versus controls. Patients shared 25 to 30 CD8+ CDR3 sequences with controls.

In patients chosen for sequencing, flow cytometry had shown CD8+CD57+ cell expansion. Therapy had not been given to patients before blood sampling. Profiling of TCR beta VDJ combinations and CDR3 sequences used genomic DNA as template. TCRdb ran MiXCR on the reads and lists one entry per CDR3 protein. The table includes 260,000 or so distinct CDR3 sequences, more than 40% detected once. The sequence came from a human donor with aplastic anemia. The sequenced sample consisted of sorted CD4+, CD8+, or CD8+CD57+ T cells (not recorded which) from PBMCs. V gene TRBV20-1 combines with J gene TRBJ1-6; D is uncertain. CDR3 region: CSATARHSRNSPLHF. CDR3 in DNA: TGCAGTGCTACGGCCCGACACAGCCGAAATTCACCCCTCCACTTT.